These 25 T cell receptor beta chains were all obtained from the same sample, sequenced in a study of patients and donors after allogeneic stem cell transplantation. One entry per CDR3 protein, called by TCRdb with MiXCR from the RT-PCR reads. The sample includes approximately 210,000 distinct CDR3 sequences, around two fifths of them seen just once. Material for sequencing was blood, either unsorted or a sorted T cell fraction (not recorded which). The receptors here all came from a human donor who was either an allogeneic HSCT recipient or a stem cell or donor lymphocyte infusion donor (not recorded which). It is not recorded whose cells these are; they may come from a transplant donor.

V usage is TRBV5-4 and J usage is TRBJ2-1; D assignment may be TRBD1 or TRBD2 (5 bases each). Germline V lookup: CDR1 SGHNT, CDR2 YYREEE (reference sequence). V was cut by 3 bases and J by 2 bases, with 15 bases left in between. The CDR3 extends over 16 amino acids. CDR3 sequence reads: CASSWARGETYNEQFF. In nucleotides, the CDR3 is TGTGCCAGCAGCTGGGCGAGGGGCGAAACCTACAATGAGCAGTTCTTC.

The sample holds a few counts of this clonotype. V gene TRBV29-1 combines with J gene TRBJ1-3; D may be TRBD1 (6 bases). The ends were cut back, 8 bases at V and 3 bases at J, with 17 bases in the middle. The CDR3 consists of 14 residues. Germline assignment: CDR1 SQVTM and CDR2 ANQGSEA. CDR3 nucleotide sequence: TGCAGCATAAACACAGGGCCCTATGGAAACACCATATATTTT. Protein product: CSINTGPYGNTIYF.

This sequence joins TRBV4-3 and TRBJ2-2; possible D gene TRBD2, 5 bases. CDR1 LGHNA and CDR2 YSLEER come from the germline V gene. V was pared by 1 base and J by 7 bases, with 19 bases between. This CDR3 is built from 17 residues. CDR3 region: CASSQGGGDPRDGELFF. The CDR3 nucleotides are TGCGCCAGCAGCCAAGGTGGAGGCGATCCCCGGGACGGGGAGCTGTTTTTT.

The rearrangement joins TRBV12-3 or TRBV12-4 to TRBJ2-7; 10 nucleotides agree with TRBD1. The CDR3 sequence is 17 residues long. With V trimmed by 8 bases and J by 5 bases, 18 bases remained unmatched. The CDR3 nucleotides are TGTGCCAGCCGTAGAATTAAGGTCGGGACAGGGGACGACGAGCAGTACTTC. Translating it yields CASRRIKVGTGDDEQYF.

With respect to this clonotype: The germline gene is not matched at one end of the junction; a read error may be the cause. J is TRBJ2-2 and V is TRBV7-7; D unresolved. CDR1 SSHAT and CDR2 FNYEAQ come from the germline V gene (reference sequence). The length of the CDR3 is 13 residues. The CDR3 spells CASSLREGGELFF. The CDR3 DNA sequence: TGTGCTAGCAGCTTGAGAGAAGGCGGGGAGCTGTTTTTT.

This clonotype was counted a single time. The chain couples TRBV18 to TRBJ2-1; 7 bases fit TRBD2. The ends lost 2 bases at V and 3 bases at J; junction bases unmatched: 7. The germline V gene has CDR1 KGHSH and CDR2 LQKENI. The CDR3 has 16 amino acids. CDR3 region: CASSPGLGVGYNEQFF. The CDR3 DNA reads as TGTGCCAGCTCACCAGGACTAGGTGTCGGCTACAATGAGCAGTTCTTC.

The chain links TRBV12-3 or TRBV12-4 to TRBJ2-2; TRBD2 agrees at 16 bases. The CDR3 has 17 residues. The junction had 5 bases not matched to a gene; V was cut back by 6 bases and J by 4 bases. CDR3 loop: CASRPGLAGGATGELFF. As DNA, the CDR3 is TGTGCCAGCAGACCGGGACTAGCGGGAGGGGCCACCGGGGAGCTGTTTTTT.

This clonotype occurred a few times. This rearrangement joins TRBV9 to TRBJ1-1; D gene ambiguous. The CDR3 is made up of 14 amino acids. V lost 0 bases and J 5 bases, leaving 11 bases between the germline ends. Germline V gene sequence: CDR1 SGDLS, CDR2 YYNGEE. The CDR3 nucleotides read TGTGCCAGCAGCGTAGGGACCGGTAGGACTGAAGCTTTCTTT. This sequence encodes CASSVGTGRTEAFF.

This clonotype was observed a few times. V is TRBV12-3 or TRBV12-4 and J is TRBJ2-1; D is tentatively TRBD1 or TRBD2 (5 bases each). V was trimmed by 7 bases and J by 9 bases, leaving 22 bases between them. This CDR3 has 15 amino acids. CDR3 residues: CASTWGSLQRGEQFF. The DNA for the CDR3 is TGTGCCAGCACATGGGGCAGCTTACAACGGGGTGAGCAGTTCTTC.

This rearrangement joins TRBV27 to TRBJ1-6, with D maybe TRBD1 (6 bases). The CDR3 has 17 amino acids. Germline CDR1 reads MNHEY; CDR2 reads SMNVEV (reference sequence). Trimming stripped 6 bases from V and 0 bases from J, with 15 bases between. The CDR3 DNA reads as TGTGCCAGCAGCCGTCAACAGGGATTCTCCTATAATTCACCCCTCCACTTT. Translating it yields CASSRQQGFSYNSPLHF.

This chain joins TRBV20-1 and TRBJ2-7, with D perhaps TRBD2 (6 bases). Germline V gives CDR1 DFQATT, CDR2 SNEGSKA (reference sequence). The CDR3 loop spans 13 amino acids. Deletions cut 4 bases from V and 0 bases from J, with 10 bases between. This CDR3 is CSATSVSSYEQYF. The CDR3 DNA sequence: TGCAGTGCTACTAGCGTTAGCTCCTACGAGCAGTACTTC.

This clonotype was detected ten times or more. The chain uses TRBV9 and TRBJ1-5; no definite D call. CDR3 length: 14 residues. Germline V lookup: CDR1 SGDLS, CDR2 YYNGEE. The germline V and J ends were trimmed by 3 bases and 1 base, with 8 bases remaining between them. CDR3 amino acids: CASSAEWSNQPQHF. The CDR3 DNA is TGTGCCAGCAGCGCCGAATGGAGCAATCAGCCCCAGCATTTT.

The chain is built from TRBV2 and TRBJ2-5; TRBD2 agrees at 8 bases. CDR1 SNHLY and CDR2 FYNNEI come from the germline V gene. This CDR3 spans 14 amino acids. The trim removed 5 bases at V and 2 bases at J, leaving 4 bases unmatched. CDR3: CASSYLAGQETQYF. Written as DNA, the CDR3 is TGTGCCAGCAGTTACCTAGCGGGTCAAGAGACCCAGTACTTC.

This clonotype was picked up one time. The V call is TRBV30, the J call TRBJ2-1, with a possible D match to TRBD1 (5 bases). CDR1 and CDR2 from the germline V gene are GTSNPN and SVGIG (reference sequence). Trimming took off 1 base at V and 9 bases at J, with 10 bases between the two ends. This CDR3 is 12 amino acids long. CDR3 DNA sequence: TGTGCCTGGAGTGCTACAGGTCGTGAGCAGTTCTTC. It encodes CAWSATGREQFF.

The V call is TRBV27, the J call TRBJ1-3; D unresolved. In germline, CDR1 is MNHEY, CDR2 SMNVEV (reference sequence). CDR3 size: 13 residues. Trimming removed 5 bases at V and 4 bases at J, with 9 bases between. The CDR3 DNA sequence: TGTGCCAGCAGTAGGGTAGCCGGAAACACCATATATTTT. It codes for CASSRVAGNTIYF.

The sample holds a few counts of this clonotype. V and J are TRBV7-9 and TRBJ1-3, with a tentative D call TRBD1 (5 bases). The CDR3 contains 15 residues. Germline CDR1 reads SEHNR; CDR2 reads FQNEAQ (reference sequence). The V and J ends lost 7 bases and 4 bases respectively, with 17 bases between them. This chain's CDR3 is CASTPDRSSGNTIYF. CDR3 coding DNA: TGTGCCAGCACCCCCGACAGATCGTCCGGAAACACCATATATTTT.

This clonotype has a handful of counts. The chain joins TRBV15 to TRBJ1-4; 8 positions match TRBD1. Trimming cost V 4 bases and J 7 bases; bases outside gene matches: 5. CDR1 LNHNV and CDR2 YYDKDF come from the germline V gene (reference sequence). The CDR3 is 14 residues long. CDR3 in amino acids: CATSMDRASEKLFF. In DNA, the CDR3 is TGTGCCACCAGCATGGACAGGGCTAGTGAAAAACTGTTTTTT.

The table lists this clonotype with a few counts. The rearrangement uses TRBV7-9 and TRBJ1-4, with D unclear. V was pared by 1 base and J by 5 bases, with 11 bases between. Germline values: CDR1 SEHNR, CDR2 FQNEAQ (reference sequence). This CDR3 comprises 15 residues. This chain's CDR3 is CASSLGPGSNEKLFF. As DNA, the CDR3 is TGTGCCAGCAGCTTAGGTCCGGGGTCAAATGAAAAACTGTTTTTT.

The J gene is TRBJ1-5, the V gene TRBV7-9, with D uncertain. Germline V gives CDR1 SEHNR, CDR2 FQNEAQ (reference sequence). V lost 1 base to trimming and J lost 0 bases, with 7 bases between them. The CDR3 runs 15 residues. The CDR3 sequence: CASSLGGSSNQPQHF. The CDR3, as DNA: TGTGCCAGCAGCTTAGGAGGAAGTAGCAATCAGCCCCAGCATTTT.

The chain carries TRBV7-9 and TRBJ1-1; 9 nucleotides line up with TRBD1. Looked up from germline, CDR1 is SEHNR and CDR2 is FQNEAQ (reference sequence). The CDR3 covers 12 residues. V was pared by 6 bases and J by 4 bases, with 0 bases of the junction left unmatched. CDR3 residues: CASRTGGTEAFF. CDR3 coding DNA: TGTGCCAGCAGGACAGGGGGCACTGAAGCTTTCTTT.

The chain is built from TRBV5-4 and TRBJ1-2; D ambiguous. Germline V lookup: CDR1 SGHNT, CDR2 YYREEE (reference sequence). V lost 4 bases to trimming and J lost 4 bases, with 14 bases between them. The CDR3 loop spans 14 amino acids. The CDR3 reads CASSPGWSGYGYTF. DNA for the CDR3: TGTGCCAGCAGCCCCGGTTGGTCAGGCTATGGCTACACCTTC.

This chain joins TRBV20-1 and TRBJ1-5; maybe TRBD1 (5 bases). CDR3 length: 15 amino acids. Germline CDR1 reads DFQATT; CDR2 reads SNEGSKA (reference sequence). V was pared by 4 bases and J by 3 bases, with 16 bases between. DNA for the CDR3: TGCAGTGCTAATAAACCCGGGGGGTACAATCAGCCCCAGCATTTT. Encoded protein: CSANKPGGYNQPQHF.

In DNA, the CDR3 is TGCAGCGTTGAAGGTACTAGCGTGAAGCAGTTCTTC. It translates to CSVEGTSVKQFF. J is TRBJ2-1 and V is TRBV29-1; 7 positions match TRBD2. The CDR3 sequence is 12 residues long. Germline CDR1 SQVTM, CDR2 ANQGSEA. V lost 1 base to trimming and J lost 11 bases; unmatched junction nucleotides: 5.

The chain combines TRBV6-2 or TRBV6-3 with TRBJ1-2; D unclear. Germline V gene sequence: CDR1 MNHEY, CDR2 SVGEGT. The germline V and J ends were trimmed by 6 bases and 3 bases, with 11 bases remaining between them. The CDR3 has 13 amino acids. The CDR3 DNA sequence: TGTGCCAGCAGACCTACAAGCTACTATGGCTACACCTTC. It translates to CASRPTSYYGYTF.

The chain uses TRBV12-3 or TRBV12-4 and TRBJ2-5; 7 bases align to TRBD1. The CDR3 is 14 amino acids. The trim removed 4 bases at V and 4 bases at J, leaving 6 bases unmatched. CDR3 region: CASSSTGVGETQYF. In nucleotides, the CDR3 is TGTGCCAGCAGTTCCACAGGGGTTGGAGAGACCCAGTACTTC.